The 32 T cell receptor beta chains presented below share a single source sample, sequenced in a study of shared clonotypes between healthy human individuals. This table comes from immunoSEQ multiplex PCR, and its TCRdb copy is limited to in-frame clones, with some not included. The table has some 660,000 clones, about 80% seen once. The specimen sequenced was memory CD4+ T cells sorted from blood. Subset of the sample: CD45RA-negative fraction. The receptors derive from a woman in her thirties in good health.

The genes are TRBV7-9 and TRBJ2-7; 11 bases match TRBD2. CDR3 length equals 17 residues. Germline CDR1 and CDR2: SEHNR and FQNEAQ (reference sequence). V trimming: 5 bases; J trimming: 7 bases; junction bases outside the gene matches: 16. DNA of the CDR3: TGTGCCAGCAGCAAAACTCCTATAGCGGGAGGGTTCGGTGAGCAGTACTTC. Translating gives CASSKTPIAGGFGEQYF.

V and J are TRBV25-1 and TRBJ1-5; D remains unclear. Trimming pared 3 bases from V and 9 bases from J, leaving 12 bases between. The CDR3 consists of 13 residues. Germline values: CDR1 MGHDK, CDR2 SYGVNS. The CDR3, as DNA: TGTGCCAGCAGTGAGGGAGTTGGGCGGCCCCAGCATTTT. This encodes CASSEGVGRPQHF. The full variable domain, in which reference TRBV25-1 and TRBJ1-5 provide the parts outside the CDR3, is EADIYQTPRYLVIGTGKKITLECSQTMGHDKMYWYQQDPGMELHLIHYSYGVNSTEKGDLSSESTVSRIRTEHFPLTLESARPSHTSQYLCASSEGVGRPQHFGDGTRLSIL.

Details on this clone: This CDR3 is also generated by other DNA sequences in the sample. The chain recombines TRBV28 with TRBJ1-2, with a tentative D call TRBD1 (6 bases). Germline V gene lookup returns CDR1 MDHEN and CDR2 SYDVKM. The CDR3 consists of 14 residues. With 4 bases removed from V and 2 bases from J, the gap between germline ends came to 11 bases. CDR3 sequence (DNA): TGTGCCAGCAGTTCAACAGGGCAAAACTATGGCTACACCTTC. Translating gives CASSSTGQNYGYTF.

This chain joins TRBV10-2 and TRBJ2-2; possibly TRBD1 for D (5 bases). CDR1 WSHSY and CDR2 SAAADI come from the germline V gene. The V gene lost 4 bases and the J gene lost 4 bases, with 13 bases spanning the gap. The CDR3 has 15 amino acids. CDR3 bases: TGCGCCAGCAGTGGGGGCCAGCTATTCACCGGGGAGCTGTTTTTT. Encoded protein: CASSGGQLFTGELFF.

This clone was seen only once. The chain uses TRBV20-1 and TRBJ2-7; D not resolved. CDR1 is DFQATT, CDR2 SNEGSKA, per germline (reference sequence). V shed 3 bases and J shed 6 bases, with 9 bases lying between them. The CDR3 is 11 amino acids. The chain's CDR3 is CSASPKIEQYF. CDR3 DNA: TGCAGTGCTAGTCCGAAGATCGAGCAGTACTTC.

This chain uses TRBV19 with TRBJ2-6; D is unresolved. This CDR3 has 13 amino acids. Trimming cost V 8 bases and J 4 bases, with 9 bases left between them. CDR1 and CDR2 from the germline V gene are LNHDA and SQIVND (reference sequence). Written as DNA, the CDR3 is TGTGCCAGTCGCGTCGGCGGGGCCAACGTCCTGACTTTC. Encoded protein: CASRVGGANVLTF.

The CDR3 nucleotides read TGTGCCAGTAGTAGTTCCCGACAGGGCTCTGGAAACACCATATATTTT. The encoded protein is CASSSSRQGSGNTIYF. V and J are TRBV19 and TRBJ1-3; TRBD1 aligns across 7 bases. This CDR3 has 16 residues. V shed 4 bases and J 0 bases; nucleotides not matched to a gene: 6. Germline CDR1 LNHDA, CDR2 SQIVND (reference sequence).

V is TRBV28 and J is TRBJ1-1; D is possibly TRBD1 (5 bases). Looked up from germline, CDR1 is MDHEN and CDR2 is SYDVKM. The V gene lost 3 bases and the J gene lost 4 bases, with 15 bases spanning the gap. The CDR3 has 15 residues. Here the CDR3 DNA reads TGTGCCAGCAGTTTTCTTTCGGGACGGAGCACTGAAGCTTTCTTT. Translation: CASSFLSGRSTEAFF. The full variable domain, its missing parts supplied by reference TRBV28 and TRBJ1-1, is DVKVTQSSRYLVKRTGEKVFLECVQDMDHENMFWYRQDPGLGLRLIYFSYDVKMKEKGDIPEGYSVSREKKERFSLILESASTNQTSMYLCASSFLSGRSTEAFFGQGTRLTVV.

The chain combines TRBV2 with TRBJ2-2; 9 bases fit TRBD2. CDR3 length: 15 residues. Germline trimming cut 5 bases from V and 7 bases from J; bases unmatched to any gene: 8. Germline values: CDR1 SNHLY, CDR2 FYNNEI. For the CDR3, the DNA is TGTGCCAGCAGTCCTCGCGGGACTAGCATCGGGGAGCTGTTTTTT. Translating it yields CASSPRGTSIGELFF.

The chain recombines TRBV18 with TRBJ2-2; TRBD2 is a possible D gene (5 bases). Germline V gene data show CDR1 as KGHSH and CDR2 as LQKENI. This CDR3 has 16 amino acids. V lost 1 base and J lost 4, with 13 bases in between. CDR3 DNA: TGTGCCAGCTCACCACAGCCAGCGGAGTTCACCGGGGAGCTGTTTTTT. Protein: CASSPQPAEFTGELFF.

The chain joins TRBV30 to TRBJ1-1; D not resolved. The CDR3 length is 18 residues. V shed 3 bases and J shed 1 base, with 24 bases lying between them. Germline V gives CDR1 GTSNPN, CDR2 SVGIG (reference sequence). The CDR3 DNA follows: TGTGCCTGGAGGGGTTTAAGGACGACTACATTTTCGAACACTGAAGCTTTCTTT. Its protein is CAWRGLRTTTFSNTEAFF.

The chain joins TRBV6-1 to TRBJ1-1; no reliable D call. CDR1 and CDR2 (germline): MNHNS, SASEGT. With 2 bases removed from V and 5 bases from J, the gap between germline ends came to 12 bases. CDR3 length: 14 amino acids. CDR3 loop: CASSENWAVTEAFF. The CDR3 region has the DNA TGTGCCAGCAGTGAAAATTGGGCAGTAACTGAAGCTTTCTTT.

This chain's CDR3 is CAISESLAGEQYF. The CDR3 DNA follows: TGTGCCATCAGTGAATCACTAGCTGGCGAGCAGTACTTC. The genes are TRBV10-3 and TRBJ2-7; perhaps TRBD2 as D (6 bases). Deletions cut 3 bases from V and 6 bases from J, with 12 bases between. The CDR3 has 13 amino acids. Germline V lookup: CDR1 ENHRY, CDR2 SYGVKD.

The CDR3 here is CASSITGIDGYTF. Here the CDR3 DNA reads TGTGCCAGTAGTATTACGGGTATCGATGGCTACACCTTC. The chain combines TRBV19 with TRBJ1-2; no clear D gene. The V and J ends lost 3 bases and 6 bases respectively, with 11 bases between them. Germline V lookup: CDR1 LNHDA, CDR2 SQIVND (reference sequence). The CDR3 sequence is 13 residues long.

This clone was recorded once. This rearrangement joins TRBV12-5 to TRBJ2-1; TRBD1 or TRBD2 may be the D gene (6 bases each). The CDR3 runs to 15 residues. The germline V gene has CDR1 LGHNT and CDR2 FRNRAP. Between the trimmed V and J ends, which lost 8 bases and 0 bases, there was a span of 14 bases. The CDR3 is CASFWGAFSYNEQFF. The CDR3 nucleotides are TGTGCTAGTTTCTGGGGGGCGTTCTCCTACAATGAGCAGTTCTTC.

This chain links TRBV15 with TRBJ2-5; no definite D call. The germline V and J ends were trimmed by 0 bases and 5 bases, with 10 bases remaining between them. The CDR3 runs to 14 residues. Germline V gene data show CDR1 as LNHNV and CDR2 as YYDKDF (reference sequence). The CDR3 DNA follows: TGTGCCACCAGCAGAGATCCGGCTGGGGAGACCCAGTACTTC. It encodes CATSRDPAGETQYF.

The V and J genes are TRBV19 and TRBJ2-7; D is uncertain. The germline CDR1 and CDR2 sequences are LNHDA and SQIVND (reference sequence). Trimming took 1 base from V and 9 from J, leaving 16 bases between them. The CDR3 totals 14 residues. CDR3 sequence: CASSIAAAPQGQYF. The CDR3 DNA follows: TGTGCCAGTAGTATAGCTGCGGCCCCCCAAGGGCAGTACTTC.

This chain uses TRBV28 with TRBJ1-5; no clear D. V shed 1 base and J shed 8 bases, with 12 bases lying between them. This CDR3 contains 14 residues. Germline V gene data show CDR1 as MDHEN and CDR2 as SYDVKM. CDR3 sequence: CASSLYEEREPQHF. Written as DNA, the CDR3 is TGTGCCAGCAGTTTATACGAGGAGCGAGAGCCCCAGCATTTT.

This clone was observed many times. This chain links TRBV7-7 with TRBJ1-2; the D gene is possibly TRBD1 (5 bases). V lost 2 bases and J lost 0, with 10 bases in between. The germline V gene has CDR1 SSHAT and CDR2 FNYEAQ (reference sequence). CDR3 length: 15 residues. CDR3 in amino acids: CASSLMQGANYGYTF. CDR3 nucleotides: TGTGCCAGCAGCTTAATGCAGGGAGCTAACTATGGCTACACCTTC.

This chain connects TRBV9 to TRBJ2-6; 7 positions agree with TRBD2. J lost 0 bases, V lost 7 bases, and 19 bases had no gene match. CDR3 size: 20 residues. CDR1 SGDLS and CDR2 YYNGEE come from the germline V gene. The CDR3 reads CASSSLGFRAGSSGANVLTF. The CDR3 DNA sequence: TGTGCCAGCTCCTCCCTAGGGTTCCGAGCGGGGAGCTCTGGGGCCAACGTCCTGACTTTC. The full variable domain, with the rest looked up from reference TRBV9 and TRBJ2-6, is DSGVTQTPKHLITATGQRVTLRCSPRSGDLSVYWYQQSLDQGLQFLIQYYNGEERAKGNILERFSAQQFPDLHSELNLSSLELGDSALYFCASSSLGFRAGSSGANVLTFGAGSRLTVL.

The CDR3 region has the DNA TGTGCCAGCAGTTCCCTCGGACAGGGCGGCGGCTACACCTTC. This codes for CASSSLGQGGGYTF. This chain uses TRBV27 with TRBJ1-2; 8 nucleotides line up with TRBD1. The CDR3 has 14 amino acids. V gave up 4 bases and J gave up 8 bases; unmatched junction bases: 9. Germline V gives CDR1 MNHEY, CDR2 SMNVEV (reference sequence).

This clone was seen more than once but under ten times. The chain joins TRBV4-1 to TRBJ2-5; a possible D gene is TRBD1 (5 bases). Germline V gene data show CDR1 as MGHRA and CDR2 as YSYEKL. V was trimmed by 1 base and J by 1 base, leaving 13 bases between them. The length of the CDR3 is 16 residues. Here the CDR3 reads CASSQASQGGQETQYF. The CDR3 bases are TGCGCCAGCAGCCAAGCAAGTCAGGGCGGCCAAGAGACCCAGTACTTC.

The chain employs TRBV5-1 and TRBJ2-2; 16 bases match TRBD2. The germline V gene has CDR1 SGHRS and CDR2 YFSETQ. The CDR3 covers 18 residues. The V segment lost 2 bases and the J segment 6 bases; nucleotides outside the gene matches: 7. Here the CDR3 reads CASSFPGLAGGTAGELFF. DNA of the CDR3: TGCGCCAGCAGCTTTCCGGGACTAGCGGGAGGGACGGCCGGGGAGCTGTTTTTT. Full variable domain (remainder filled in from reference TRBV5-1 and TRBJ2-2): KAGVTQTPRYLIKTRGQQVTLSCSPISGHRSVSWYQQTPGQGLQFLFEYFSETQRNKGNFPGRFSGRQFSNSRSEMNVSTLELGDSALYLCASSFPGLAGGTAGELFFGEGSRLTVL.

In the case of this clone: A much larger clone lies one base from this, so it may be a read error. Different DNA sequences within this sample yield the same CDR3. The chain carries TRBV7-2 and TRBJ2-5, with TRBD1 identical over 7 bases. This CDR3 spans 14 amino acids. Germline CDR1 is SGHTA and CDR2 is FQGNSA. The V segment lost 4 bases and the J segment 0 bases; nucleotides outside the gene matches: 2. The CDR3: CASSSGTDQETQYF. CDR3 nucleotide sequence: TGTGCCAGCAGCTCCGGGACAGACCAAGAGACCCAGTACTTC.

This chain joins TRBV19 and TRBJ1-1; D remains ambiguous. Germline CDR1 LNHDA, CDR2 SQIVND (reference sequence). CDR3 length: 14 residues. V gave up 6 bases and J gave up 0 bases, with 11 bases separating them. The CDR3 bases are TGTGCCAGTAGGGCACATGAACTGAACACTGAAGCTTTCTTT. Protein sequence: CASRAHELNTEAFF.

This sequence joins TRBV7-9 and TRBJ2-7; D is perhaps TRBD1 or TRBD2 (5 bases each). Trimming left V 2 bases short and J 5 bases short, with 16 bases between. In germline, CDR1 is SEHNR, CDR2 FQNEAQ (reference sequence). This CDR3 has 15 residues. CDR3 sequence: CASSLSPGRINEQYF. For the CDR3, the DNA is TGTGCCAGCAGCTTATCACCGGGACGGATAAACGAGCAGTACTTC.

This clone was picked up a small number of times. Here the CDR3 reads CSEGRGASGYTF. CDR3 bases: TGCAGCGAGGGAAGGGGGGCGTCAGGCTACACCTTC. The V gene is TRBV29-1, the J gene TRBJ1-2; D possibly corresponds to TRBD1 (6 bases). Germline CDR1 is SQVTM and CDR2 is ANQGSEA. The V gene lost 7 bases and the J gene lost 8 bases, with 17 bases spanning the gap. The CDR3 runs 12 residues. The whole variable domain, remainder taken from reference TRBV29-1 and TRBJ1-2, is SAVISQKPSRDICQRGTSLTIQCQVDSQVTMMFWYRQQPGQSLTLIATANQGSEATYESGFVIDKFPISRPNLTFSTLTVSNMSPEDSSIYLCSEGRGASGYTFGSGTRLTVV.

CDR3 protein: CASSDTRTKYNEQFF. CDR3 coding DNA: TGTGCCAGCAGCGATACCCGGACAAAATACAATGAGCAGTTCTTC. The chain joins TRBV2 to TRBJ2-1; maybe TRBD1 (5 bases). Trimming removed 6 bases from V and 4 bases from J, with 16 bases in between. The length of the CDR3 is 15 residues. In germline, CDR1 is SNHLY, CDR2 FYNNEI. Full variable domain (missing parts from reference TRBV2 and TRBJ2-1): EPEVTQTPSHQVTQMGQEVILRCVPISNHLYFYWYRQILGQKVEFLVSFYNNEISEKSEIFDDQFSVERPDGSNFTLKIRSTKLEDSAMYFCASSDTRTKYNEQFFGPGTRLTVL.

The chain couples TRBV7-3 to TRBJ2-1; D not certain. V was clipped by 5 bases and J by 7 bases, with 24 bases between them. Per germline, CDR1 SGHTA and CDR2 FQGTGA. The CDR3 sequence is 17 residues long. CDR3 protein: CASSPLPLGHLTNEQFF. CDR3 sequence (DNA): TGTGCCAGCAGCCCCCTGCCTCTAGGCCACCTGACGAATGAGCAGTTCTTC.

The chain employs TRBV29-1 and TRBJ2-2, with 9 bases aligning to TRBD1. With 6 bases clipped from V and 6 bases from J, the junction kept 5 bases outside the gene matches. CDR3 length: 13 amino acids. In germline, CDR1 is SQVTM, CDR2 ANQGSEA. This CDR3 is CSVDRGGSGELFF. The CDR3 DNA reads TGCAGCGTCGACAGGGGGGGTTCCGGGGAGCTGTTTTTT.

This CDR3 reads CASSTQGTRNTIYF. In nucleotides, the CDR3 is TGTGCCAGCAGTACTCAGGGGACGCGAAACACCATATATTTT. J is TRBJ1-3 and V is TRBV6-1; D possibly corresponds to TRBD1 (6 bases). V dropped 5 bases and J dropped 5 bases, with 13 bases sitting between them. The CDR3 totals 14 residues. Germline assignment: CDR1 MNHNS and CDR2 SASEGT.

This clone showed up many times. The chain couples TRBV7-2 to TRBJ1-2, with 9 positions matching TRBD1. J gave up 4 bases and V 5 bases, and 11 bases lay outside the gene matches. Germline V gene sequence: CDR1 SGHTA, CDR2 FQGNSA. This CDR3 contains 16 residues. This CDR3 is CASSLHTGGAAYGYTF. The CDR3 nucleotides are TGTGCCAGCAGCCTACATACAGGGGGCGCGGCCTATGGCTACACCTTC.